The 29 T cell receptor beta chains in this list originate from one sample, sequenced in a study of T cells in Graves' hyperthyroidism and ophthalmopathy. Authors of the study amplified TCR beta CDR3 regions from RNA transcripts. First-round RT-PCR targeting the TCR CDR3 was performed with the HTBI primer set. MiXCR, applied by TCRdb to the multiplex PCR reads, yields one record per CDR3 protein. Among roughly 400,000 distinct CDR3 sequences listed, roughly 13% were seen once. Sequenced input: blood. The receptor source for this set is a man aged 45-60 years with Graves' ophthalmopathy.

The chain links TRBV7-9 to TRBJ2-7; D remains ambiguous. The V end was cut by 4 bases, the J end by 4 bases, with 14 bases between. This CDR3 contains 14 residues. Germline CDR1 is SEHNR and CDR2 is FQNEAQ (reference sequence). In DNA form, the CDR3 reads TGTGCCAGCAGCTCTCAGGCGATTCGGTACGAGCAGTACTTC. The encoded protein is CASSSQAIRYEQYF.

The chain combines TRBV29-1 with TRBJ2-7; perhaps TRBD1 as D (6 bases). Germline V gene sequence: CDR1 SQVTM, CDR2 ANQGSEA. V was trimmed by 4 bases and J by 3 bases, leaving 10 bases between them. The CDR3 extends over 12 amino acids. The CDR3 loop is CSVATGLYEQYF. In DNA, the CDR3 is TGCAGCGTTGCCACAGGGCTCTACGAGCAGTACTTC.

The CDR3 DNA follows: TGTGCCAGCAGCGTACCAGGGGGCGAGGGCACTGAAGCTTTCTTT. Translating gives CASSVPGGEGTEAFF. The chain uses TRBV12-3 or TRBV12-4 and TRBJ1-1; 8 bases fit TRBD1. J lost 4 bases, V lost 6 bases, and 10 bases had no gene match. This CDR3 comprises 15 residues.

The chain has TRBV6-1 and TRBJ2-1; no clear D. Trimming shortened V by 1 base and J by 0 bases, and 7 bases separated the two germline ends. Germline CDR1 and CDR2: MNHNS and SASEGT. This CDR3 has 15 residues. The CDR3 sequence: CASSEVRSSYNEQFF. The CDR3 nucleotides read TGTGCCAGCAGTGAAGTTCGGAGCTCCTACAATGAGCAGTTCTTC.

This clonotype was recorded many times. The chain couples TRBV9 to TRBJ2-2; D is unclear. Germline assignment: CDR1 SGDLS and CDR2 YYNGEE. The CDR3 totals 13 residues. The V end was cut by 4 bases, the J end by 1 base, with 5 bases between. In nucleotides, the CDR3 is TGTGCCAGCAGCCGTCAGAACACCGGGGAGCTGTTTTTT. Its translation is CASSRQNTGELFF.

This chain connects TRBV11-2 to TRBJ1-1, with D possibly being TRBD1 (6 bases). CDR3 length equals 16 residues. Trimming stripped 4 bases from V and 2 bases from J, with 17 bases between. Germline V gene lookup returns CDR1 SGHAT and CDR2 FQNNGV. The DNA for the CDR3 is TGTGCCAGCAGCTCACCCCTCTTGGGACAAAACACTGAAGCTTTCTTT. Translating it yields CASSSPLLGQNTEAFF. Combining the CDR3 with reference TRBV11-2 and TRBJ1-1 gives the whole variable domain EAGVAQSPRYKIIEKRQSVAFWCNPISGHATLYWYQQILGQGPKLLIQFQNNGVVDDSQLPKDRFSAERLKGVDSTLKIQPAKLEDSAVYLCASSSPLLGQNTEAFFGQGTRLTVV.

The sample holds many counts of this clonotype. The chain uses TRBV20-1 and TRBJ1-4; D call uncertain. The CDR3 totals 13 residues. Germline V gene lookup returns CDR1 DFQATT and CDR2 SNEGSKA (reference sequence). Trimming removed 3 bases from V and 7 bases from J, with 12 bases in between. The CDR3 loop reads CSASIRRLEKLFF. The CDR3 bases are TGCAGTGCTAGTATAAGGAGGCTTGAAAAACTGTTTTTT.

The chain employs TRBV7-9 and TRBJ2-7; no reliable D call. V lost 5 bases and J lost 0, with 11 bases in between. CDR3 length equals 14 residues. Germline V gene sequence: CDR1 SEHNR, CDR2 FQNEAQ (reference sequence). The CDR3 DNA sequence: TGTGCCAGCAGCGGGTTTACCCACTCCTACGAGCAGTACTTC. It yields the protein CASSGFTHSYEQYF.

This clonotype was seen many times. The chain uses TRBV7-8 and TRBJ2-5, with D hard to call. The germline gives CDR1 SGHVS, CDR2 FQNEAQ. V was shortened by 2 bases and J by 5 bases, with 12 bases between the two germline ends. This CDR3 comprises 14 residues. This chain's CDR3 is CASSLLQGRETQYF. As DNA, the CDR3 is TGTGCCAGCAGCTTACTTCAAGGCCGGGAGACCCAGTACTTC.

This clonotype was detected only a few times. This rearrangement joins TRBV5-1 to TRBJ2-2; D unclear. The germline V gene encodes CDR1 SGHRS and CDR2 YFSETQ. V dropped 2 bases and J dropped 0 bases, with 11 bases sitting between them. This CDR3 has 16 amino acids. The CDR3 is CASSFSARANTGELFF. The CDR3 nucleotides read TGCGCCAGCAGCTTCAGTGCGCGTGCGAACACCGGGGAGCTGTTTTTT. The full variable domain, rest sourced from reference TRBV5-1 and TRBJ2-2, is KAGVTQTPRYLIKTRGQQVTLSCSPISGHRSVSWYQQTPGQGLQFLFEYFSETQRNKGNFPGRFSGRQFSNSRSEMNVSTLELGDSALYLCASSFSARANTGELFFGEGSRLTVL.

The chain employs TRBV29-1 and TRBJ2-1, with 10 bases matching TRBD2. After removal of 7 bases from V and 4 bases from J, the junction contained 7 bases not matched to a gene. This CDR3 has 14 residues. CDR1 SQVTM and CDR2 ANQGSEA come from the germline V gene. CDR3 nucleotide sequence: TGCAGCGCTCCCCTAGCGGGAGAGTACAATGAGCAGTTCTTC. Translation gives CSAPLAGEYNEQFF.

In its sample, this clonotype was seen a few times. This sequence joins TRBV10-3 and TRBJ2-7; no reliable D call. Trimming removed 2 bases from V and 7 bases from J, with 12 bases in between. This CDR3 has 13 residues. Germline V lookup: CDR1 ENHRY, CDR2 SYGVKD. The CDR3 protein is CAISENKLGEQYF. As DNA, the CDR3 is TGTGCCATCAGTGAGAACAAACTCGGGGAGCAGTACTTC.

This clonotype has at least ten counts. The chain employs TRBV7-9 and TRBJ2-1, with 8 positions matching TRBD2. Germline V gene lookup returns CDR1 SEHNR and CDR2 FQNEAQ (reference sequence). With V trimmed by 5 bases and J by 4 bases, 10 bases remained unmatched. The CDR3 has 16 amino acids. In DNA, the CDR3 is TGTGCCAGCAGCGACCGGTCTAGCGGGTATTACAATGAGCAGTTCTTC. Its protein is CASSDRSSGYYNEQFF. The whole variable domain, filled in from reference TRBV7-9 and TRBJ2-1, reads DTGVSQNPRHKITKRGQNVTFRCDPISEHNRLYWYRQTLGQGPEFLTYFQNEAQLEKSRLLSDRFSAERPKGSFSTLEIQRTEQGDSAMYLCASSDRSSGYYNEQFFGPGTRLTVL.

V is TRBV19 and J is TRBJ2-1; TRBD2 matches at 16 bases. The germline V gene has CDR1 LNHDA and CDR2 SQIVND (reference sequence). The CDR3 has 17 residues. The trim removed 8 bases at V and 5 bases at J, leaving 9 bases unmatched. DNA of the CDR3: TGTGCCAGTTGGGGACTAGCGGGAGGGCCAGGAGACAATGAGCAGTTCTTC. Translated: CASWGLAGGPGDNEQFF.

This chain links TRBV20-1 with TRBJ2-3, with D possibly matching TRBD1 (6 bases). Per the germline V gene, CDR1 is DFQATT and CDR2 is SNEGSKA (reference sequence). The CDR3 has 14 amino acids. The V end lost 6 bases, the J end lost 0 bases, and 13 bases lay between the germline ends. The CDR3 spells CSAKRQESTDTQYF. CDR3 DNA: TGCAGTGCCAAGAGACAGGAAAGCACAGATACGCAGTATTTT.

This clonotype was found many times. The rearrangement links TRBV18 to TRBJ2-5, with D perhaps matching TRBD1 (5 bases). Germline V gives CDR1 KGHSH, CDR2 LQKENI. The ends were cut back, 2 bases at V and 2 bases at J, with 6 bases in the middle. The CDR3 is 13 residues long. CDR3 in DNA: TGTGCCAGCTCACCAAAGGGGCAAGAGACCCAGTACTTC. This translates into CASSPKGQETQYF.

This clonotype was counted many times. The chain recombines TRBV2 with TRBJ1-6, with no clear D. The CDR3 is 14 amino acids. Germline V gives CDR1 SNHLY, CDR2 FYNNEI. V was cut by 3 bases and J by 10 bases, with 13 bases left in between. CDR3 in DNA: TGTGCCAGCAGTGAGGAGGGAGCCGGGTCACCCCTCCACTTT. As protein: CASSEEGAGSPLHF.

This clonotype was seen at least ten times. CDR3 bases: TGCGCCAGCAGCTCCCGGGAGGTAGAGTCAGATACGCAGTATTTT. Amino acids: CASSSREVESDTQYF. The V call is TRBV5-1, the J call TRBJ2-3, with 7 nucleotides matching TRBD2. The CDR3 consists of 15 residues. The V gene's germline CDR1 is SGHRS and CDR2 YFSETQ. Unmatched junction bases numbered 8, after V lost 3 bases and J lost 4 bases.

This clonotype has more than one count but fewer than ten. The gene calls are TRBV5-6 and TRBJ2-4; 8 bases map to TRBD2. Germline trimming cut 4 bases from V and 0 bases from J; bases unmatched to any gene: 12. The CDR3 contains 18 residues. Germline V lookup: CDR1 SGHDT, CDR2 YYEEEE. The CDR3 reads CASSLQWVAGIAKNIQYF. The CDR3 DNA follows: TGTGCCAGCAGCCTACAATGGGTAGCGGGAATAGCCAAAAACATTCAGTACTTC.

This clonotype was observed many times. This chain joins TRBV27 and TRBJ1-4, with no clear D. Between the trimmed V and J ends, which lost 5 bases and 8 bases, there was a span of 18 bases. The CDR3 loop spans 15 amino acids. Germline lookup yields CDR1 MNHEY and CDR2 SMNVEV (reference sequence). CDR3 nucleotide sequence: TGTGCCAGCAGTCCCTATATGGGGAGTCGGGAAAAACTGTTTTTT. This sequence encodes CASSPYMGSREKLFF.

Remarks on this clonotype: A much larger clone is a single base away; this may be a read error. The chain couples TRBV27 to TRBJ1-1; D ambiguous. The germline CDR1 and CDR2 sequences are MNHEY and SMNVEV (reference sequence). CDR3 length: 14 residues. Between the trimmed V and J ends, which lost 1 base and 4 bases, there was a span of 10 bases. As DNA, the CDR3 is TGTGCCAGCAGTTTATTTCCGGGGAGCACTGAAGCTTTCTTT. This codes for CASSLFPGSTEAFF.

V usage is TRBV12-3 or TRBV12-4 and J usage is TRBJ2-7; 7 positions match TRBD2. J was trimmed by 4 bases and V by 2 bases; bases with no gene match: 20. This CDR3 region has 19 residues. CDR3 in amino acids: CASSLHIGGNGASGYEQYF. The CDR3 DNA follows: TGTGCCAGCAGTTTACATATCGGAGGTAATGGGGCTAGCGGATACGAGCAGTACTTC.

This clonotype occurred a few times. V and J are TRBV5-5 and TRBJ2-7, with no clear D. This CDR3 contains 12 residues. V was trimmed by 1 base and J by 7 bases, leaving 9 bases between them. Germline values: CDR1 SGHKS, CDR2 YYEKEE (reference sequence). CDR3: CASSLNGWEQYF. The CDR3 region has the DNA TGTGCCAGCAGCTTGAATGGGTGGGAGCAGTACTTC.

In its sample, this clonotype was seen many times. The CDR3 DNA sequence: TGTGCCAGCAGTTTATCGATCCGGGTCAATCAGCCCCAGCATTTT. It specifies CASSLSIRVNQPQHF. This chain links TRBV27 with TRBJ1-5; no reliable D call. Germline assignment: CDR1 MNHEY and CDR2 SMNVEV (reference sequence). The V and J ends lost 0 bases and 3 bases respectively, with 9 bases between them. This CDR3 region has 15 residues.

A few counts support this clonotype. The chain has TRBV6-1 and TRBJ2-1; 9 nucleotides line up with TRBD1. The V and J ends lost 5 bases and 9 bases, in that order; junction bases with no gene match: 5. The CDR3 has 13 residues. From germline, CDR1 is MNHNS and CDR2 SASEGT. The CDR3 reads CASSWTGDREQFF. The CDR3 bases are TGTGCCAGCAGTTGGACAGGGGATCGTGAGCAGTTCTTC.

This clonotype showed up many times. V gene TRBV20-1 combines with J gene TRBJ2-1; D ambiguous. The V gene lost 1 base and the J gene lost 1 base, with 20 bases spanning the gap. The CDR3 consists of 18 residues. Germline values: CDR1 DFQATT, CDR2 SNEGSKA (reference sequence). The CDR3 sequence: CSARGVFSPRRSYNEQFF. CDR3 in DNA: TGCAGTGCTAGAGGGGTGTTTAGTCCCCGGCGGTCCTACAATGAGCAGTTCTTC.

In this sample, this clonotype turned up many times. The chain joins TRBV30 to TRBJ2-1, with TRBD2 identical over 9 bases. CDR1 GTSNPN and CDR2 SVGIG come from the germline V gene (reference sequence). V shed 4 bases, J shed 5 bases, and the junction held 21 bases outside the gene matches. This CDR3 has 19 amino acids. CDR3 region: CAWTKRGGRARSRDNEQFF. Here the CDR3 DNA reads TGTGCCTGGACCAAGAGGGGCGGGAGGGCCAGATCGAGAGACAATGAGCAGTTCTTC.

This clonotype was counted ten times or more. CDR3 in DNA: TGTGCCAGCAGTTTTTCTCGGGGGACCGAAACCTATGGCTACACCTTC. Protein product: CASSFSRGTETYGYTF. This chain uses TRBV27 with TRBJ1-2; D is perhaps TRBD1 (5 bases). The CDR3 covers 16 residues. V was trimmed by 3 bases and J by 4 bases, leaving 18 bases between them. Germline loops: CDR1 MNHEY, CDR2 SMNVEV (reference sequence).

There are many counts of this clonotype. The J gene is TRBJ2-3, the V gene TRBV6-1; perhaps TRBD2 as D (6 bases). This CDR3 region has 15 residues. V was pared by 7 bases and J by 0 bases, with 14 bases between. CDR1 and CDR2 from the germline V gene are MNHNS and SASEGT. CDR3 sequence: CASKPLASSTDTQYF. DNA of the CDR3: TGTGCCAGCAAACCTCTAGCGTCTAGCACAGATACGCAGTATTTT.